These T cell receptor beta chains were read from a single sample in a study of blood T cell repertoires in COVID-19. The protocol was immunoSEQ multiplex PCR, while the TCRdb copy is restricted to in-frame clones and leaves out a portion. This table holds some 70,000 clones, roughly four fifths found once. The sequencing sample was made of peripheral blood. Receptors originate from a man aged 50 or older with COVID-19, enrolled during active disease. The CDR3 runs from the conserved cysteine through the conserved F or W. Fields, in order: D gene, CDR3 length, J gene, V gene, clone size, CDR3 protein, CDR3 DNA. D genes are given only for firm matches. Some rows mark clone size as missing; the rest say once, few, many or name a class of expanded clone.

d_gene: TRBD1
len: 16
j_gene: TRBJ1-4
v_gene: TRBV3-1/TRBV3-2
abundance: -
CDR3aa: CASSQEGDRGPGKLFF
CDR3nt: TGTGCCAGCAGCCAAGAGGGGGACAGGGGGCCCGGAAAACTGTTTTTT

d_gene: -
len: 16
j_gene: TRBJ2-1
v_gene: TRBV9
abundance: -
CDR3aa: CASSNPSRGAHNEQFF
CDR3nt: TGTGCCAGCAGCAACCCTAGCCGGGGGGCCCACAATGAGCAGTTCTTC

d_gene: TRBD2
len: 14
j_gene: TRBJ2-2
v_gene: TRBV6-5
abundance: -
CDR3aa: CASRVSGPTGELFF
CDR3nt: TGTGCCAGCAGAGTTAGCGGGCCCACCGGGGAGCTGTTTTTT

d_gene: -
len: 13
j_gene: TRBJ2-5
v_gene: TRBV2
abundance: once
CDR3aa: CASMTLAGETQYF
CDR3nt: TGTGCCAGCATGACGCTGGCGGGGGAGACCCAGTACTTC

d_gene: TRBD1
len: 15
j_gene: TRBJ1-1
v_gene: TRBV9
abundance: -
CDR3aa: CASSPRQGWDTEAFF
CDR3nt: TGTGCCAGCAGCCCGCGACAGGGATGGGACACTGAAGCTTTCTTT

d_gene: TRBD1
len: 16
j_gene: TRBJ2-2
v_gene: TRBV7-3
abundance: once
CDR3aa: CASSIRQGANTGELFF
CDR3nt: TGTGCCAGCAGCATAAGACAGGGGGCGAACACCGGGGAGCTGTTTTTT

d_gene: TRBD1
len: 15
j_gene: TRBJ1-5
v_gene: TRBV2
abundance: -
CDR3aa: CASSDDRVGNQPQHF
CDR3nt: TGTGCCAGCAGTGATGACAGGGTGGGCAATCAGCCCCAGCATTTT

d_gene: TRBD1
len: 17
j_gene: TRBJ1-1
v_gene: TRBV7-9
abundance: few
CDR3aa: CASSPRPHRGGYTEAFF
CDR3nt: TGTGCCAGCAGCCCCCGACCCCACAGGGGTGGTTACACTGAAGCTTTCTTT

d_gene: -
len: 12
j_gene: TRBJ2-2
v_gene: TRBV7-9
abundance: -
CDR3aa: CASSEDTGELFF
CDR3nt: TGTGCCAGCAGCGAGGACACCGGGGAGCTGTTTTTT

d_gene: -
len: 13
j_gene: TRBJ1-5
v_gene: TRBV18
abundance: -
CDR3aa: CASSPGTEGPQHF
CDR3nt: TGTGCCAGCTCACCTGGGACGGAGGGGCCCCAGCATTTT

d_gene: -
len: 10
j_gene: TRBJ1-1
v_gene: TRBV29-1
abundance: -
CDR3aa: CSVSGSGAFF
CDR3nt: TGCAGCGTTTCAGGGTCTGGAGCTTTCTTT

d_gene: TRBD1
len: 15
j_gene: TRBJ1-1
v_gene: TRBV6-5
abundance: -
CDR3aa: CASRTGGSEGRQAFF
CDR3nt: TGTGCCAGCAGGACAGGGGGCTCTGAGGGGAGACAAGCTTTCTTT

d_gene: TRBD1
len: 14
j_gene: TRBJ2-7
v_gene: TRBV7-9
abundance: -
CDR3aa: CASSSTGSTYEQYF
CDR3nt: TGTGCCAGCAGCTCGACAGGGAGCACTTACGAGCAGTACTTC

d_gene: TRBD1
len: 15
j_gene: TRBJ1-2
v_gene: TRBV5-5
abundance: once
CDR3aa: CASSWSGQHNYGYTF
CDR3nt: TGTGCCAGCAGCTGGTCGGGACAGCATAACTATGGCTACACCTTC

d_gene: -
len: 18
j_gene: TRBJ1-1
v_gene: TRBV7-3
abundance: -
CDR3aa: CASRLDSISGAPNTEAFF
CDR3nt: TGTGCCAGCAGGTTGGATTCTATTTCAGGGGCCCCGAACACTGAAGCTTTCTTT

d_gene: -
len: 14
j_gene: TRBJ1-5
v_gene: TRBV7-9
abundance: -
CDR3aa: CASSLESGSQPQHF
CDR3nt: TGTGCCAGCAGCTTAGAGTCAGGGTCGCAGCCCCAGCATTTT

d_gene: -
len: 15
j_gene: TRBJ1-4
v_gene: TRBV28
abundance: -
CDR3aa: CASSRSGATNEKLFF
CDR3nt: TGTGCCAGCAGTAGATCGGGGGCAACTAATGAAAAACTGTTTTTT

d_gene: TRBD2
len: 15
j_gene: TRBJ2-7
v_gene: TRBV2
abundance: -
CDR3aa: CASSRTSGGNYEQYF
CDR3nt: TGTGCCAGCAGTCGTACTAGCGGGGGTAACTACGAGCAGTACTTC

d_gene: -
len: 12
j_gene: TRBJ2-2
v_gene: TRBV30
abundance: -
CDR3aa: CAWKEPGGELFF
CDR3nt: TGTGCCTGGAAAGAGCCTGGCGGGGAGCTGTTTTTT

d_gene: -
len: 17
j_gene: TRBJ1-5
v_gene: TRBV4-1
abundance: -
CDR3aa: CASSQLMIGLSNQPQHF
CDR3nt: TGCGCCAGCAGCCAATTAATGATCGGACTTAGCAATCAGCCCCAGCATTTT

d_gene: TRBD2
len: 17
j_gene: TRBJ2-1
v_gene: TRBV3-1/TRBV3-2
abundance: -
CDR3aa: CASSLDGLAGGYNEQFF
CDR3nt: TGTGCCAGCAGCTTGGATGGACTAGCGGGGGGTTACAATGAGCAGTTCTTC

d_gene: -
len: 13
j_gene: TRBJ1-6
v_gene: TRBV12-3/TRBV12-4
abundance: -
CDR3aa: CASSGTYNSPLHF
CDR3nt: TGTGCCAGCAGCGGGACTTATAATTCACCCCTCCACTTT

d_gene: TRBD1
len: 12
j_gene: TRBJ2-1
v_gene: TRBV29-1
abundance: -
CDR3aa: CSVPDRGNEQFF
CDR3nt: TGCAGCGTTCCTGACAGGGGAAATGAGCAGTTCTTC

d_gene: -
len: 14
j_gene: TRBJ2-3
v_gene: TRBV7-2
abundance: -
CDR3aa: CASSLGLVTDTQYF
CDR3nt: TGTGCCAGCAGCTTAGGACTAGTCACAGATACGCAGTATTTT

d_gene: -
len: 13
j_gene: TRBJ1-1
v_gene: TRBV5-1
abundance: -
CDR3aa: CASRRGMNTEAFF
CDR3nt: TGCGCCAGCAGGCGGGGCATGAACACTGAAGCTTTCTTT

d_gene: -
len: 13
j_gene: TRBJ1-5
v_gene: TRBV9
abundance: -
CDR3aa: CASSTSGNQPQHF
CDR3nt: TGTGCCAGCAGCACCTCAGGGAATCAGCCCCAGCATTTT

d_gene: TRBD1
len: 18
j_gene: TRBJ1-5
v_gene: TRBV4-2
abundance: -
CDR3aa: CASTTIYDRASLNQPQHF
CDR3nt: TGTGCCAGCACCACGATTTATGACAGGGCAAGTCTTAATCAGCCCCAGCATTTT

d_gene: -
len: 14
j_gene: TRBJ2-1
v_gene: TRBV5-1
abundance: -
CDR3aa: CASSMRGRVNEQFF
CDR3nt: TGCGCCAGCAGCATGCGGGGCAGGGTTAATGAGCAGTTCTTC

d_gene: TRBD1
len: 14
j_gene: TRBJ1-4
v_gene: TRBV2
abundance: -
CDR3aa: CATGEGTGNEKLFF
CDR3nt: TGTGCCACCGGGGAAGGGACAGGGAATGAAAAACTGTTTTTT

d_gene: -
len: 15
j_gene: TRBJ1-4
v_gene: TRBV7-9
abundance: -
CDR3aa: CASIRSGVSPEKLFF
CDR3nt: TGTGCCAGCATCAGGTCAGGGGTAAGCCCCGAAAAACTGTTTTTT

d_gene: TRBD1
len: 14
j_gene: TRBJ2-7
v_gene: TRBV19
abundance: few
CDR3aa: CASSWTGRPYEQYF
CDR3nt: TGTGCCAGTAGTTGGACAGGTAGACCCTACGAGCAGTACTTC

d_gene: -
len: 12
j_gene: TRBJ1-6
v_gene: TRBV5-5
abundance: -
CDR3aa: CASRRGRSPLHF
CDR3nt: TGTGCCAGTAGACGTGGGCGCTCACCCCTCCACTTT

d_gene: TRBD1
len: 15
j_gene: TRBJ1-1
v_gene: TRBV5-4
abundance: -
CDR3aa: CASSSGQGADTEAFF
CDR3nt: TGTGCCAGCAGCTCGGGACAGGGGGCGGACACTGAAGCTTTCTTT